This T cell receptor (beta chain) was captured in a study of cytomegalovirus exposure and HLA in healthy donors. Amplification used 60 Vbeta primers and 13 Jbeta primers. Data came from immunoSEQ multiplex PCR; TCRdb stores just in-frame clones and leaves some out. Of 150,000 to 200,000 clones listed, 70% to 80% are singletons. V dropped 5 bases and J dropped 8 bases, with 25 bases sitting between them. The V gene's germline CDR1 is SGHNT and CDR2 YENEEA. The CDR3 loop spans 17 amino acids. V gene TRBV11-3 combines with J gene TRBJ2-1; tentative D call: TRBD2 (7 bases). The source material was PBMCs. This clonotype originated in a man in his late teens or twenties in good health and CMV-seropositive. The DNA for the CDR3 is TGTGCCAGCAGCACCCGACTAGTGGGGGGGCCGGTCGATGAGCAGTTCTTC. Translation gives CASSTRLVGGPVDEQFF.